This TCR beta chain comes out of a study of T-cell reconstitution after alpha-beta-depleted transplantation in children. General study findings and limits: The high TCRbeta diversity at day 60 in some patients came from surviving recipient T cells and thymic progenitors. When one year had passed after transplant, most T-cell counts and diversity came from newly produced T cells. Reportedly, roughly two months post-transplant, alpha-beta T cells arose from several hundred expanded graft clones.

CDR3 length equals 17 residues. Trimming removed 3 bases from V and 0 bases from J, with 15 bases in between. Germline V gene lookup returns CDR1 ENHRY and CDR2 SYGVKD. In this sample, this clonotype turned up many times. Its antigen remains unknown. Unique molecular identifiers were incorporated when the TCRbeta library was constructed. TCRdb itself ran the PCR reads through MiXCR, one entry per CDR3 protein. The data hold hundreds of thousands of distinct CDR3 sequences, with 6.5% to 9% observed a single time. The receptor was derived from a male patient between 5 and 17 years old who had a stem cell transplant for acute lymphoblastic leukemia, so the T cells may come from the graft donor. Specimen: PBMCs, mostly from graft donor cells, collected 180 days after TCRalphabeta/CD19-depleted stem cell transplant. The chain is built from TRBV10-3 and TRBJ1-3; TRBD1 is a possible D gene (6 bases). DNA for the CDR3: TGTGCCATCAGTGACGCTTTAAACAGGGACTCTGGAAACACCATATATTTT. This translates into CAISDALNRDSGNTIYF.